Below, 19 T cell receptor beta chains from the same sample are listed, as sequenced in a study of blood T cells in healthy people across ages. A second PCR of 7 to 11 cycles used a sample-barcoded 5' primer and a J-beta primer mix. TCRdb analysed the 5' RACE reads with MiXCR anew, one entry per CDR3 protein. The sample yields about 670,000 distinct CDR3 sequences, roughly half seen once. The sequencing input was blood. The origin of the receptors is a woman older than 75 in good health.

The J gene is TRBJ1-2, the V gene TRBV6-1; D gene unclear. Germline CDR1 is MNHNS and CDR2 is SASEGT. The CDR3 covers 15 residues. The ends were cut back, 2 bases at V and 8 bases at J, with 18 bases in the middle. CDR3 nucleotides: TGTGCCAGCAGTGAAAGGGATCCAGGAGTGAGAGGCTACACCTTC. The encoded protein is CASSERDPGVRGYTF.

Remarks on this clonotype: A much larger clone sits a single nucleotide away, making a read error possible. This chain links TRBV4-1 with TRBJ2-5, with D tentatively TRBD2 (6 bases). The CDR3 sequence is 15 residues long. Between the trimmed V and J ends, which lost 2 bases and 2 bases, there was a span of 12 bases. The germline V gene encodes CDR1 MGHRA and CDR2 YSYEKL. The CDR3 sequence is CASSQSGSRQETQYF. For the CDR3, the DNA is TGCGCCAGCAGCCAAAGCGGGTCGCGTCAAGAGACCCAGTACTTC.

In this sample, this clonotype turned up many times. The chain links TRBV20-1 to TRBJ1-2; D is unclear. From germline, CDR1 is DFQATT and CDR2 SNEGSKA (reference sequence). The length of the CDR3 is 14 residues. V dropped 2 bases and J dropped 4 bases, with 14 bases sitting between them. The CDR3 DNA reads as TGCAGTGCTAGAACCCCCCGTGGGCTCTATGGCTACACCTTC. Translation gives CSARTPRGLYGYTF.

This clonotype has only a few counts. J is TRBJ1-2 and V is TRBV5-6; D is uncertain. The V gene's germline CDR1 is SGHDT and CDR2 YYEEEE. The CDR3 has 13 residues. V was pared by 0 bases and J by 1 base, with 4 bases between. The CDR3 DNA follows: TGTGCCAGCAGCTTGGGGATTAACTATGGCTACACCTTC. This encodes CASSLGINYGYTF.

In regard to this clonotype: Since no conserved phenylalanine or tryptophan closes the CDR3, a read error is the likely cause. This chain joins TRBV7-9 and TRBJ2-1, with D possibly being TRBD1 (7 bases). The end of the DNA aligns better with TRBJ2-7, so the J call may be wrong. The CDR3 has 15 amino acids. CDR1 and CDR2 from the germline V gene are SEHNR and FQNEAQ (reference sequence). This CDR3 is CASSQGGRSYNEQYY. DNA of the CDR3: TGTGCCAGCAGCCAGGGGGGCCGTTCCTACAATGAGCAGTACTAC.

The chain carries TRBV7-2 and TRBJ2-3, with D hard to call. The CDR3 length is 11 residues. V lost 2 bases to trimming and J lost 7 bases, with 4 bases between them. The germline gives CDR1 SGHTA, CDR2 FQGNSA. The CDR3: CASSLTYTQYF. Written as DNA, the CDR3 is TGTGCCAGCAGCTTAACCTATACGCAGTATTTT.

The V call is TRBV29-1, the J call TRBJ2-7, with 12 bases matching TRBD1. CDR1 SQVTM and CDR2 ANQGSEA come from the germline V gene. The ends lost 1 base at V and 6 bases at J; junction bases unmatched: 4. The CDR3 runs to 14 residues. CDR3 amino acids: CSVEGGTGGCEQYF. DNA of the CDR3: TGCAGCGTTGAAGGTGGGACAGGGGGCTGCGAGCAGTACTTC.

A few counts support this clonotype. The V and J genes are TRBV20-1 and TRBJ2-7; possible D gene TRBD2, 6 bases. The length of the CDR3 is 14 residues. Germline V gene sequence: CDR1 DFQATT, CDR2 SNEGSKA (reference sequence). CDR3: CRGGGPLTSYEQYF. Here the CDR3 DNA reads TGCAGGGGAGGCGGGCCCCTAACTTCCTACGAGCAGTACTTC.

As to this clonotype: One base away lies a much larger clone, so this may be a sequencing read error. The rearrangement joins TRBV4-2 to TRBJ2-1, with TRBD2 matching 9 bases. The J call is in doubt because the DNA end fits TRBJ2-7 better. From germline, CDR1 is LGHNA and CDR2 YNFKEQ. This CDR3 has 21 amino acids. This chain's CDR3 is CASSQDKASGVPRGAYNEQYF. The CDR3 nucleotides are TGTGCCAGCAGCCAAGATAAGGCTAGCGGGGTTCCCAGGGGCGCCTACAATGAGCAGTACTTC.

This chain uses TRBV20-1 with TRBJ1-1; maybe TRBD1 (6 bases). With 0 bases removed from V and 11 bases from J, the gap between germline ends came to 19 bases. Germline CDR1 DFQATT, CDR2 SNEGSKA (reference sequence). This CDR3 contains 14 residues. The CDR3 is CSARDLTGPMRAFF. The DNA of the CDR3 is TGCAGTGCTAGAGATCTAACAGGGCCAATGAGGGCTTTCTTT.

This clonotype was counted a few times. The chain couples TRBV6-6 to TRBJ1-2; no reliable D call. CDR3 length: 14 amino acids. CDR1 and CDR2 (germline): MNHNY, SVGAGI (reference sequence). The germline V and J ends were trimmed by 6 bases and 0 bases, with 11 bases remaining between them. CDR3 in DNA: TGTGCCAGCAGGGGAGGAGGGTCTAACTATGGCTACACCTTC. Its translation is CASRGGGSNYGYTF.

DNA for the CDR3: TGTGCCAGCAGTTTATCGGCGGCCTACAATGAGCAGTTCTTC. Translation gives CASSLSAAYNEQFF. V usage is TRBV12-3 or TRBV12-4 and J usage is TRBJ2-1; no clear D. Trimming took off 2 bases at V and 2 bases at J, with 7 bases between the two ends. The CDR3 totals 14 residues.

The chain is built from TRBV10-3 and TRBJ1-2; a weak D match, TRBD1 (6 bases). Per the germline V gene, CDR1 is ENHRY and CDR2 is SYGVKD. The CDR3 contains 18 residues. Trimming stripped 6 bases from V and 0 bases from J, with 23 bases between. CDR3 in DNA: TGTGCCATCAGAGGTGCGGGCTGGACAGCCCGAGCTAACTATGGCTACACCTTC. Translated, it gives CAIRGAGWTARANYGYTF.

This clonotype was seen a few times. DNA of the CDR3: TGCAGCGTTGATGAGAGCGGGAGGCCCGGGGAGCTGTTTTTT. Its translation is CSVDESGRPGELFF. The V and J genes are TRBV29-1 and TRBJ2-2; TRBD2 matches at 9 bases. Per germline, CDR1 SQVTM and CDR2 ANQGSEA. The junction had 5 bases not matched to a gene; V was cut back by 3 bases and J by 6 bases. The CDR3 extends over 14 amino acids.

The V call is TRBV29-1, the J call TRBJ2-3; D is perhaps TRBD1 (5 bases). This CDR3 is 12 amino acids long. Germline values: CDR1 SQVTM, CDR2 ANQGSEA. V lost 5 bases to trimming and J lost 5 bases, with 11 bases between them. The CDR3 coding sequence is TGCAGCGTTAATCAGGGTGGAGATACGCAGTATTTT. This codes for CSVNQGGDTQYF.

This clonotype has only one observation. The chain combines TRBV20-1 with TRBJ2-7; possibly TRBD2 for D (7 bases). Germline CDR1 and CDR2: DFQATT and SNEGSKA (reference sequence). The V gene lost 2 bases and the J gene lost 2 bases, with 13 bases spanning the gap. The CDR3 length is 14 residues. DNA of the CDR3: TGCAGTGCTAGAAAGGGGGACTATCCCTACGAGCAGTACTTC. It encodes CSARKGDYPYEQYF.

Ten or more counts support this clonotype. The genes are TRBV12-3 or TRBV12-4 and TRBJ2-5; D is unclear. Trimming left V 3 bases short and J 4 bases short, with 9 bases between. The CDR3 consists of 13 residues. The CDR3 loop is CASSFGFRETQYF. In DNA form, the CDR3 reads TGTGCCAGCAGTTTCGGGTTCCGAGAGACCCAGTACTTC.

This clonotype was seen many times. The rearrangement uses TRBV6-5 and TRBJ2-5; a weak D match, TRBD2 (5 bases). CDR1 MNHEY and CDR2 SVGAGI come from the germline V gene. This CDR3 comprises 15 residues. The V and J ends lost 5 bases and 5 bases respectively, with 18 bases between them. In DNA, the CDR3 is TGTGCCAGCAGTGTCCTCCAAGCTTTAGCGGAGACCCAGTACTTC. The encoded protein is CASSVLQALAETQYF.

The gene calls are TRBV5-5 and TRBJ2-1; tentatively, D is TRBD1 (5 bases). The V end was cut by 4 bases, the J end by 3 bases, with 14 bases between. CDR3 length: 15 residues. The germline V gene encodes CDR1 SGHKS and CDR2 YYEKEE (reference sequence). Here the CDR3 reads CASSVEGVFYNEQFF. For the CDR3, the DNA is TGTGCCAGCAGCGTCGAAGGGGTATTCTACAATGAGCAGTTCTTC.